Below, one T cell receptor beta chain is given with its context. The record originates from a study of blood T cell repertoires in COVID-19. Background on the study: Samples came from the United States, Italy and Spain, spanning acute and convalescent COVID-19. From T cells, B-cell-depleted T cells, or PBMCs came the material, which was cDNA or gDNA.

CDR3 length equals 15 residues. Trimming removed 4 bases at V and 0 bases at J, with 10 bases between. Germline CDR1 is MGHRA and CDR2 is YSYEKL. Method: immunoSEQ multiplex PCR; TCRdb's copy keeps in-frame clones and lacks some. The sample has over 150,000 clones; approximately 83% are singletons. This chain joins TRBV4-1 and TRBJ2-1; TRBD1 might be the D (6 bases). The source material was peripheral blood. This clonotype originated in a woman in her sixties with acute or convalescent COVID-19. In DNA form, the CDR3 reads TGCGCCAGCAGCCCGCAGGGGAGCTCCTACAATGAGCAGTTCTTC. Its protein is CASSPQGSSYNEQFF.